This T cell receptor beta chain derives from a study of T cell clonotyping in hematopoietic cell transplantation. Between the trimmed V and J ends, which lost 6 bases and 7 bases, there was a span of 15 bases. This CDR3 is 13 amino acids long. From germline, CDR1 is MDHEN and CDR2 SYDVKM. Documented time point: recipient sample about 28 days before transplant, after cytoreduction. Profiled with immunoSEQ multiplex PCR; TCRdb holds only in-frame clones, not every one. The data contain about 45,000 clones, 80% to 85% of them singletons. This rearrangement joins TRBV28 to TRBJ1-2; D ambiguous. This clonotype was sampled from a man between 60 and 75 years old with myelodysplastic syndrome. Some clones in this sample may be carry-over from other donors' samples. The material was peripheral blood mononuclear cells, obtained before stem cell transplant. The CDR3 DNA sequence: TGTGCCAGCAGGCAAGAGAGTGTGCGTGGCTACACCTTC. Protein: CASRQESVRGYTF.